Sequencing of this TCR beta chain was carried out in a study of monozygotic twins with inflammatory bowel disease. To note about this clonotype: Its cognate antigen is unknown.

Overall study findings and caveats: The co-twins with IBD showed lower TCRbeta diversity (inverse Simpson) than their healthy siblings.

UMIs containing a 6-nucleotide sample barcode were added via template switching. TCRdb re-analyzed the 5' RACE reads; it lists each CDR3 protein once, without DNA. Its listing shows over 200,000 distinct CDR3 sequences. CDR1 is SGHRS, CDR2 YFSETQ, per germline. CDR3 length: 14 residues. The chain links TRBV5-1 to TRBJ2-4; with no DNA, the TCRdb D assignment of TRBD1 cannot be verified. The sample consisted of blood. The receptor was isolated from a human donor with ulcerative colitis or Crohn's disease, or a healthy co-twin of an affected twin (not recorded which). CDR3 residues: CASSTGTGNDIQYF.